The 9 T cell receptor beta chains reported below all come from one sample, sequenced in a study of cytomegalovirus exposure and HLA in healthy donors. The study ran its PCR with 60 Vbeta and 13 Jbeta primers. Sequencing used immunoSEQ multiplex PCR; TCRdb keeps in-frame clones, though not all of them. In the table there are 100,000 to 150,000 clones, 83% of which are singletons. The sequencing sample was made of PBMCs. The origin of the receptors is a man aged 18 to 35 in good health and CMV-seropositive.

In this sample, this clone turned up a few times. This chain uses TRBV6-5 with TRBJ1-6; D unclear. This CDR3 has 13 amino acids. Trimming left V 2 bases short and J 10 bases short, with 9 bases between. CDR1 is MNHEY and CDR2 is SVGAGI in the germline V gene. This chain's CDR3 is CASSYGQSSPLHF. The CDR3 region has the DNA TGTGCCAGCAGTTACGGTCAAAGCTCACCCCTCCACTTT.

J is TRBJ2-7 and V is TRBV30; D ambiguous. V dropped 0 bases and J dropped 2 bases, with 11 bases sitting between them. The germline CDR1 and CDR2 sequences are GTSNPN and SVGIG (reference sequence). This CDR3 comprises 14 residues. The CDR3, as DNA: TGTGCCTGGAGTGTAATCCCCCGGGCCTACGAGCAGTACTTC. It codes for CAWSVIPRAYEQYF.

The chain uses TRBV5-1 and TRBJ2-7; 8 bases agree with TRBD1. Trimming removed 1 base from V and 3 bases from J; junction bases left unmatched: 6. Germline V gene data show CDR1 as SGHRS and CDR2 as YFSETQ. The CDR3 runs 15 residues. In nucleotides, the CDR3 is TGCGCCAGCAGCTTGACAGGGGGTTCGGGCTACGAGCAGTACTTC. Its translation: CASSLTGGSGYEQYF. The full variable domain, with the rest looked up from reference TRBV5-1 and TRBJ2-7, is KAGVTQTPRYLIKTRGQQVTLSCSPISGHRSVSWYQQTPGQGLQFLFEYFSETQRNKGNFPGRFSGRQFSNSRSEMNVSTLELGDSALYLCASSLTGGSGYEQYFGPGTRLTVT.

The V call is TRBV6-5, the J call TRBJ2-1, with D possibly being TRBD2 (5 bases). V was clipped by 5 bases and J by 6 bases, with 11 bases between them. This CDR3 is 13 amino acids long. Germline CDR1 reads MNHEY; CDR2 reads SVGAGI. Written as DNA, the CDR3 is TGTGCCAGCAGTCGGACTCATGGCAATGAGCAGTTCTTC. Translating it yields CASSRTHGNEQFF.

This clone was found once. J is TRBJ2-7 and V is TRBV5-6; TRBD1 matches 9 bases. The CDR3 loop spans 14 amino acids. Trimming took 5 bases from V and 6 from J; bases not matched to a gene: 9. Per the germline V gene, CDR1 is SGHDT and CDR2 is YYEEEE. The CDR3 here is CASSWGTGKAEQYF. CDR3 coding DNA: TGTGCCAGCAGTTGGGGGACAGGGAAAGCCGAGCAGTACTTC. The full variable domain, in which reference TRBV5-6 and TRBJ2-7 provide the parts outside the CDR3, is DAGVTQSPTHLIKTRGQQVTLRCSPKSGHDTVSWYQQALGQGPQFIFQYYEEEERQRGNFPDRFSGHQFPNYSSELNVNALLLGDSALYLCASSWGTGKAEQYFGPGTRLTVT.

CDR3 nucleotide sequence: TGTGCCAGCAGTTACTCGGGGCATTTGAACACTGAAGCTTTCTTT. Residues: CASSYSGHLNTEAFF. This chain links TRBV6-6 with TRBJ1-1; D perhaps matches TRBD1 (5 bases). Germline assignment: CDR1 MNHNY and CDR2 SVGAGI (reference sequence). The CDR3 is made up of 15 amino acids. Trimming shortened V by 0 bases and J by 0 bases, and 8 bases separated the two germline ends.

The chain joins TRBV7-8 to TRBJ1-1; the match to TRBD1 covers 7 bases. Germline lookup yields CDR1 SGHVS and CDR2 FQNEAQ. The J segment lost 5 bases and the V segment lost 2 bases, leaving 8 bases of the junction unmatched. The CDR3 sequence is 15 residues long. The CDR3 bases are TGTGCCAGCAGCTTATTAGGGGCAGGGGGGACTGAAGCTTTCTTT. This codes for CASSLLGAGGTEAFF.

The J gene is TRBJ2-7, the V gene TRBV5-1; D perhaps matches TRBD2 (6 bases). The CDR3 runs to 15 residues. Trimming removed 6 bases at V and 4 bases at J, with 20 bases between. Germline loops: CDR1 SGHRS, CDR2 YFSETQ. The CDR3, as DNA: TGCGCCAGCATAAGTGACACGGGGACTGGATACGAGCAGTACTTC. Encoded protein: CASISDTGTGYEQYF.

This rearrangement joins TRBV11-2 to TRBJ1-2; D is undetermined. The CDR3 runs to 14 residues. With 1 base removed from V and 1 base from J, the gap between germline ends came to 7 bases. Germline assignment: CDR1 SGHAT and CDR2 FQNNGV. CDR3: CASSLAGLNYGYTF. In DNA, the CDR3 is TGTGCCAGCAGCTTAGCCGGACTTAACTATGGCTACACCTTC.